Below are 3 T cell receptor beta chains sequenced from a single sample in a study of neoadjuvant anti-PD-1 for oral cavity cancer. Sequenced by immunoSEQ multiplex PCR; TCRdb stores in-frame clones only, minus some. Of around 81,000 clones listed, 84% are singletons. The sample was PBMCs, taken before nivolumab (anti-PD-1) treatment. The receptors derive from a person aged 40 to 85 with oral cavity squamous cell carcinoma.

The V call is TRBV15, the J call TRBJ1-4, with D possibly being TRBD1 (5 bases). This CDR3 is 13 amino acids long. The V end lost 3 bases, the J end lost 9 bases, and 11 bases lay between the germline ends. Germline V gene sequence: CDR1 LNHNV, CDR2 YYDKDF (reference sequence). The CDR3 reads CATSRGTYQKLFF. The CDR3 nucleotides are TGTGCCACCAGCAGGGGGACCTACCAAAAACTGTTTTTT.

There are a few counts of this clone. This rearrangement joins TRBV25-1 to TRBJ1-4; D is unclear. Germline V gives CDR1 MGHDK, CDR2 SYGVNS. This CDR3 spans 16 amino acids. Trimming took 3 bases from V and 7 from J, leaving 18 bases between them. CDR3 residues: CASSEEGFEIVEKLFF. The CDR3 nucleotides read TGTGCCAGCAGTGAGGAAGGGTTTGAAATCGTTGAAAAACTGTTTTTT.

This chain connects TRBV9 to TRBJ1-5; D call uncertain. V was trimmed by 3 bases and J by 0 bases, leaving 7 bases between them. The V gene's germline CDR1 is SGDLS and CDR2 YYNGEE. This CDR3 has 14 amino acids. CDR3: CASSADFSNQPQHF. The CDR3 bases are TGTGCCAGCAGCGCGGACTTTAGCAATCAGCCCCAGCATTTT. The whole variable domain, remainder taken from reference TRBV9 and TRBJ1-5, is DSGVTQTPKHLITATGQRVTLRCSPRSGDLSVYWYQQSLDQGLQFLIQYYNGEERAKGNILERFSAQQFPDLHSELNLSSLELGDSALYFCASSADFSNQPQHFGDGTRLSIL.